These 19 T cell receptor beta chains were sequenced from one sample in a study of cytomegalovirus exposure and HLA in healthy donors. The primer mix had 60 Vbeta and 13 Jbeta primers. The table came from immunoSEQ multiplex PCR; TCRdb's copy has only in-frame clones and leaves some out. Of some 110,000 clones listed, 80% are singletons. The sample consisted of PBMCs. These receptors were collected from a man in his thirties or forties in good health and CMV-seronegative.

This clone was observed a single time. V is TRBV5-1 and J is TRBJ2-5, with D possibly matching TRBD2 (6 bases). Germline V gene lookup returns CDR1 SGHRS and CDR2 YFSETQ. The CDR3 covers 15 residues. V lost 4 bases, J lost 2 bases, and 15 bases lay in between. The CDR3 region is CASSPREGRQETQYF. As DNA, the CDR3 is TGCGCCAGCAGCCCCAGGGAAGGGAGGCAAGAGACCCAGTACTTC. Based on the CDR3 plus reference TRBV5-1 and TRBJ2-5, the full variable domain is KAGVTQTPRYLIKTRGQQVTLSCSPISGHRSVSWYQQTPGQGLQFLFEYFSETQRNKGNFPGRFSGRQFSNSRSEMNVSTLELGDSALYLCASSPREGRQETQYFGPGTRLLVL.

This clone has a handful of counts. Sequence at one end of the junction differs from germline and may be a read error. The chain couples TRBV25-1 to TRBJ1-2; 8 bases map to TRBD1. The CDR3 is made up of 12 amino acids. The V gene's germline CDR1 is MGHDK and CDR2 SYGVNS. DNA of the CDR3: TGTGCCAGCAGTGACCTCGGACAGGGCTGCATCTTC. It codes for CASSDLGQGCIF.

V and J are TRBV27 and TRBJ2-7, with 16 bases aligning to TRBD2. This CDR3 contains 16 residues. Germline trimming cut 5 bases from V and 0 bases from J; bases unmatched to any gene: 1. Germline loops: CDR1 MNHEY, CDR2 SMNVEV (reference sequence). The CDR3 protein is CASSGTSGGASYEQYF. CDR3 bases: TGTGCCAGCAGTGGGACTAGCGGGGGGGCCTCCTACGAGCAGTACTTC.

V is TRBV6-6 and J is TRBJ1-2, with no clear D. V lost 6 bases and J 8 bases, leaving 16 bases between the germline ends. Germline V CDR1 and CDR2: MNHNY, SVGAGI (reference sequence). The CDR3 loop spans 13 amino acids. CDR3 DNA sequence: TGTGCCAGCAGCCTCGGACTTCGGAGGGGCTACACCTTC. Translating gives CASSLGLRRGYTF.

The chain links TRBV29-1 to TRBJ1-4; no reliable D call. V lost 3 bases to trimming and J lost 8 bases, with 16 bases between them. Germline values: CDR1 SQVTM, CDR2 ANQGSEA. There are 14 residues in the CDR3. The CDR3 sequence: CSVELEGLGEKLFF. Here the CDR3 DNA reads TGCAGCGTTGAGCTCGAGGGATTAGGGGAAAAACTGTTTTTT.

This chain uses TRBV5-1 with TRBJ1-1; TRBD1 matches at 8 bases. V lost 2 bases to trimming and J lost 5 bases; unmatched junction nucleotides: 14. Germline assignment: CDR1 SGHRS and CDR2 YFSETQ. The CDR3 totals 17 residues. The CDR3 nucleotides are TGCGCCAGCAGCTTCCTCCAGGGACAGGATTTGACGACTGAAGCTTTCTTT. Translating it yields CASSFLQGQDLTTEAFF.

The genes are TRBV7-9 and TRBJ1-4; D unclear. Germline V gives CDR1 SEHNR, CDR2 FQNEAQ (reference sequence). V was cut by 4 bases and J by 8 bases, with 14 bases left in between. This CDR3 has 14 amino acids. The CDR3 nucleotides read TGTGCCAGCAGCTCCCAAGGACTGGAAGAAAAACTGTTTTTT. Its protein is CASSSQGLEEKLFF.

This clone was detected only a few times. This chain links TRBV15 with TRBJ2-1; D gene uncertain. The germline CDR1 and CDR2 sequences are LNHNV and YYDKDF (reference sequence). With 4 bases removed from V and 4 bases from J, the gap between germline ends came to 2 bases. The CDR3 consists of 11 residues. The CDR3 coding sequence is TGTGCCACCAGCACTTACAATGAGCAGTTCTTC. Protein product: CATSTYNEQFF.

V gene TRBV11-3 combines with J gene TRBJ2-3; 11 positions agree with TRBD2. V gave up 3 bases and J gave up 5 bases; unmatched junction bases: 4. The CDR3 is 15 residues long. CDR1 SGHNT and CDR2 YENEEA come from the germline V gene. CDR3 DNA: TGTGCCAGCAGCTTCCTAGCGGGGGGTGAAGATACGCAGTATTTT. As protein: CASSFLAGGEDTQYF.

This clone was detected only a few times. The chain uses TRBV6-1 and TRBJ2-1; 12 bases fit TRBD2. Looked up from germline, CDR1 is MNHNS and CDR2 is SASEGT. The CDR3 is 15 residues long. V gave up 6 bases and J gave up 3 bases; unmatched junction bases: 3. CDR3 residues: CASRRTSGVYNEQFF. Here the CDR3 DNA reads TGTGCCAGCAGGAGGACTAGCGGGGTCTACAATGAGCAGTTCTTC.

This sequence joins TRBV4-1 and TRBJ2-7, with a possible D match to TRBD1 (6 bases). The germline V gene has CDR1 MGHRA and CDR2 YSYEKL. The CDR3 runs to 15 residues. Trimming left V 4 bases short and J 0 bases short, with 13 bases between. This CDR3 is CASSPYQGNSYEQYF. As DNA, the CDR3 is TGCGCCAGCAGCCCCTACCAGGGGAACTCCTACGAGCAGTACTTC.

The chain is built from TRBV6-5 and TRBJ2-1; TRBD1 agrees at 9 bases. CDR3 size: 15 residues. CDR1 MNHEY and CDR2 SVGAGI come from the germline V gene. Germline trimming cut 4 bases from V and 9 bases from J; bases unmatched to any gene: 10. DNA of the CDR3: TGTGCCAGCAGTTCACAGGGGGCACTGATTAGTGAGCAGTTCTTC. Protein sequence: CASSSQGALISEQFF.

V is TRBV11-2 and J is TRBJ2-2, with 7 nucleotides matching TRBD2. The CDR3 runs to 14 residues. Germline CDR1 and CDR2: SGHAT and FQNNGV. The junction had 7 bases not matched to a gene; V was cut back by 7 bases and J by 5 bases. The CDR3 sequence is CASNREVVTGELFF. As DNA, the CDR3 is TGTGCCAGCAACCGGGAGGTGGTAACCGGGGAGCTGTTTTTT. Based on the CDR3 plus reference TRBV11-2 and TRBJ2-2, the full variable domain is EAGVAQSPRYKIIEKRQSVAFWCNPISGHATLYWYQQILGQGPKLLIQFQNNGVVDDSQLPKDRFSAERLKGVDSTLKIQPAKLEDSAVYLCASNREVVTGELFFGEGSRLTVL.

CDR3 in amino acids: CASSLTELAKNIQYF. CDR3 nucleotides: TGTGCCAGCAGCCTTACAGAGCTAGCCAAAAACATTCAGTACTTC. The chain recombines TRBV5-6 with TRBJ2-4; D remains unclear. CDR3 size: 15 residues. CDR1 is SGHDT, CDR2 YYEEEE, per germline. Trimming took 4 bases from V and 0 from J, leaving 11 bases between them.

The gene calls are TRBV4-1 and TRBJ2-1; no firm D call. The CDR3 has 14 amino acids. Trimming pared 1 base from V and 3 bases from J, leaving 7 bases between. Germline V gene lookup returns CDR1 MGHRA and CDR2 YSYEKL. The CDR3 is CASSQAPNYNEQFF. CDR3 DNA: TGCGCCAGCAGCCAAGCCCCCAACTACAATGAGCAGTTCTTC.

V gene TRBV30 combines with J gene TRBJ2-2; D is undetermined. Germline V gene lookup returns CDR1 GTSNPN and CDR2 SVGIG (reference sequence). The CDR3 loop spans 13 amino acids. The V end lost 1 base, the J end lost 4 bases, and 7 bases lay between the germline ends. CDR3: CAWSDNATGELFF. Written as DNA, the CDR3 is TGTGCCTGGAGTGACAACGCCACCGGGGAGCTGTTTTTT.

In this sample, this clone turned up a few times. The rearrangement uses TRBV7-2 and TRBJ1-1; D perhaps matches TRBD1 (6 bases). Germline CDR1 SGHTA, CDR2 FQGNSA. Between the trimmed V and J ends, which lost 4 bases and 3 bases, there was a span of 15 bases. The CDR3 is 15 residues long. The CDR3 loop reads CASSSLGRGYTEAFF. DNA of the CDR3: TGTGCCAGCAGCTCCCTGGGCAGGGGATACACTGAAGCTTTCTTT.

The genes are TRBV21-1 and TRBJ2-7; TRBD2, the D gene given by the table, was not confirmed from the DNA. TRBV21-1 is labeled a pseudogene. The CDR3 consists of 17 residues. DNA for the CDR3: TGTGCCAGCAGCAAAGAGTCGCGGGACTTTCAGACCTACGAGCAGTACTTC. It encodes CASSKESRDFQTYEQYF.

The chain joins TRBV7-9 to TRBJ1-1; D gene uncertain. The germline V and J ends were trimmed by 5 bases and 2 bases, with 12 bases remaining between them. The CDR3 has 14 amino acids. Germline CDR1 reads SEHNR; CDR2 reads FQNEAQ (reference sequence). The CDR3 is CASSHLAENTEAFF. CDR3 coding DNA: TGTGCCAGCAGCCACCTAGCCGAAAACACTGAAGCTTTCTTT.